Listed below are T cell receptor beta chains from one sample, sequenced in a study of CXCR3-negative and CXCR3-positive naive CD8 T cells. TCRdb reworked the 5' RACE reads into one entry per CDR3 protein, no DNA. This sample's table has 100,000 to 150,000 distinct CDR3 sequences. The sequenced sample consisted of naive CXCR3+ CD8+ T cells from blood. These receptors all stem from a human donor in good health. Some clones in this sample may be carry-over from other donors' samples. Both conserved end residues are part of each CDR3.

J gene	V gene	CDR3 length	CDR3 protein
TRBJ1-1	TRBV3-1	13	CASSQDSGGMAFF
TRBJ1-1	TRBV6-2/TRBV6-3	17	CASSYPYLGQGDSEAFF
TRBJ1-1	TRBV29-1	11	CSVERNTEAFF
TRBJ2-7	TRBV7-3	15	CASSLYAGGPYEQYF
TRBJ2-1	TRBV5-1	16	CASSLVSGSRYNEQFF
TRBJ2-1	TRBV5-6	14	CASVRGDKWDEQFF
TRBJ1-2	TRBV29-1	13	CSVEDSLNYGYTF
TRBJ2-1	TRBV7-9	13	CASSHRGLSEQFF
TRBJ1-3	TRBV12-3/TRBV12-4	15	CASSRTGDGGNTIYF
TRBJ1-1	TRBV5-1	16	CASSPRDRNSNTEAFF
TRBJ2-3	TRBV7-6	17	CASSPARDRPTWDTQYF
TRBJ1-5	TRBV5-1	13	CASSFGDTEPQHF
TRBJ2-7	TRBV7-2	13	CASSPHLSYEQYF
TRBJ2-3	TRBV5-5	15	CASSPTSGFTDTQYF
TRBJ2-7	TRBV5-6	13	CASSRGTGGEQYF
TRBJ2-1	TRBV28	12	CASSLRFNEQFF
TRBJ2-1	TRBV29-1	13	CSAPGQSYNEQFF
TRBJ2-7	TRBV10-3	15	CAISEPRTGTYEQYF
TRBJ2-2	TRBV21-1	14	CASSAPRNTGELFF
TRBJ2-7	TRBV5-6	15	CASSGERDGPYEHYF
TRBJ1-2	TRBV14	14	CASSQVVSDYGYTF
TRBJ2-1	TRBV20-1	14	CSAKSLEGYNEQFF
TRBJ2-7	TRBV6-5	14	CASSYSEGIYEQYF
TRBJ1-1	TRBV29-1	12	CSVPDGNTEAFF
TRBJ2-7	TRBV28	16	CASSFRGIGSSYEQYF
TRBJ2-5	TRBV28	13	CASSRPTQETQYF
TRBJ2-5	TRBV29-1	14	CSVEFGAVQETQYF
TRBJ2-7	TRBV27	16	CASSHSQGEVIYEQYF
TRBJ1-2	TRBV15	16	CATSRDEQGILYGYTF
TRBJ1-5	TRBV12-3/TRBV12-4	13	CASSLGGGQPQHF
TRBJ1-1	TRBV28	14	CASSPGPMNTEAFF
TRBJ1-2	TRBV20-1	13	CSAAEPDNYGYTF
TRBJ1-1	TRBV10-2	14	CASSESGARTEAFF